This TCR beta chain was sequenced during a study of blood T cell repertoires in COVID-19. Study-wide background: The samples span acute and convalescent COVID-19 from the United States, Italy and Spain.

This CDR3 has 14 amino acids. With V trimmed by 6 bases and J by 11 bases, 7 bases remained unmatched. Germline V CDR1 and CDR2: MNHEY, SMNVEV (reference sequence). Profiled with immunoSEQ multiplex PCR; TCRdb holds only in-frame clones, not every one. Of some 140,000 clones in the sample, 84% were seen once. Sequences were obtained from peripheral blood. The chain joins TRBV27 to TRBJ2-3; TRBD2 aligns across 14 bases. This sequence originates from a man in his sixties with acute or convalescent COVID-19. The CDR3, as DNA: TGTGCCAGCAGGCCAGTCGGACTAGCGGGAGGGCAGTATTTT. Its protein product is CASRPVGLAGGQYF.